These T cell receptor beta chains were read from a single sample in a study of blood T cell repertoires in COVID-19. The assay was immunoSEQ multiplex PCR, and TCRdb's table has in-frame clones only and misses some. The sample lists about 240,000 clones, about four fifths occurring once. Sample: peripheral blood. These receptors all come from an elderly woman with COVID-19, enrolled during active disease. CDR3s include the opening cysteine and the closing phenylalanine or tryptophan. A D gene is named only where the DNA matches it firmly. Some rows have no size entry. The others give once, few or many, or a class for an expanded clone.

clone_size,d_call,v_call,j_call,cdr3_nt,cdr3_aa
.,.,TRBV28,TRBJ1-1,TGTGCCAGCAGTACCCCCGCGACAGTTGGCACTGAAGCTTTCTTT,CASSTPATVGTEAFF
few,.,TRBV15,TRBJ1-4,TGTGCCACCAGCAGAGATTTCCCAGGGGAAGAAAAACTGTTTTTT,CATSRDFPGEEKLFF
.,.,TRBV7-9,TRBJ2-1,TGTGCCAGCAGCTTAGGGGGCGACTACAATGAGCAGTTCTTC,CASSLGGDYNEQFF
.,TRBD1,TRBV5-1,TRBJ2-2,TGCGCCAGCAGCCCGGGGACAGGGCGGATCGGGGAGCTGTTTTTT,CASSPGTGRIGELFF
.,.,TRBV4-1,TRBJ2-5,TGCGCCAGCAGCCCGGGTCCCGAGGCCCAGTACTTC,CASSPGPEAQYF
.,.,TRBV6-1,TRBJ1-1,TGTGCCAGCACTAACAGGCCCAACACTGAAGCTTTCTTT,CASTNRPNTEAFF
.,TRBD1,TRBV9,TRBJ1-6,TGTGCCAGCAGCGTGACAGGGGCCATTTCACCCCTCCACTTT,CASSVTGAISPLHF
few,.,TRBV3-1/TRBV3-2,TRBJ2-7,TGTGCCAGCAGCCCAGAGACAGGAACCTCTTATAGCTCCTACGAGCAGTACTTC,CASSPETGTSYSSYEQYF
.,.,TRBV6-5,TRBJ1-6,TGTGCCAGCAGTTACGAGGGGGGGCGCGGATCACCCCTCCACTTT,CASSYEGGRGSPLHF
.,.,TRBV7-6,TRBJ2-1,TGTGCCAGCAGTGGGCTTCCGAATGAGCAGTTCTTC,CASSGLPNEQFF
.,.,TRBV5-1,TRBJ1-2,TGCGCCAGCAGCCCCAGGCAGGCGGGGGATGGCTACACCTTC,CASSPRQAGDGYTF
.,TRBD1,TRBV18,TRBJ1-1,TGTGCCAGCTCTCTTTACCCGGGACAGGATACAGCCGCTTTCTTT,CASSLYPGQDTAAFF
.,TRBD2,TRBV7-9,TRBJ2-3,TGTGCCAGCAGCTTAGTTGGACGTGGGACTAGGGACACAGATACGCAGTATTTT,CASSLVGRGTRDTDTQYF
.,.,TRBV30,TRBJ1-5,TGTGCCTGGTTGGACAGATATAGCAATCAGCCCCAGCATTTT,CAWLDRYSNQPQHF
.,.,TRBV6-6,TRBJ2-7,TGTGCCAGCAGCCGACAGTACGAGCAGTACTTC,CASSRQYEQYF
.,TRBD2,TRBV29-1,TRBJ2-7,TGCAGCGTCGTCGGACTAGCGGGAGAGGCTCAGTACTTC,CSVVGLAGEAQYF
.,.,TRBV2,TRBJ2-3,TGTGCCAGCAGTAGGGGGGGGCTCACAGATACGCAGTATTTT,CASSRGGLTDTQYF
.,.,TRBV30,TRBJ1-3,TGTGCCTTGGACGGGGGAAAGGCTGGAAACACCATATATTTT,CALDGGKAGNTIYF
.,TRBD2,TRBV7-9,TRBJ2-7,TGTGCCAGCAGCCAACTTTATTGGGGAGGGTCTTCCTACGAGCAGTACTTC,CASSQLYWGGSSYEQYF
.,TRBD1,TRBV20-1,TRBJ1-3,TGCAGTGCTAGTTATGACAGGGTCCGCTCTGGAAACACCATATATTTT,CSASYDRVRSGNTIYF
.,TRBD2,TRBV30,TRBJ2-5,TGTGCCTGGAGTGTGGGACTAGCGGGGGGGCAAGAGACCCAGTACTTC,CAWSVGLAGGQETQYF
.,TRBD1,TRBV11-2,TRBJ2-7,TGTGCCAGCAGCCTTGGACAGGAGGACGAGCAGTACTTC,CASSLGQEDEQYF
.,TRBD2,TRBV25-1,TRBJ2-1,TGTGCCAGCAGTACGCTTAGCGGGAAAGGGTTCGATGAGCAGTTCTTC,CASSTLSGKGFDEQFF
.,.,TRBV5-1,TRBJ1-1,TGCGCCAGCGGTGGAGGGCAGGGACGACAAGCTTTCTTT,CASGGGQGRQAFF
.,.,TRBV5-1,TRBJ1-1,TGCGCCAGCAGCCGGGACTTCGAGGACACTGAAGCTTTCTTT,CASSRDFEDTEAFF
.,TRBD1,TRBV27,TRBJ1-1,TGTGCCAGCAGTTTCCTTGGGACAGATGAAGCTTTCTTT,CASSFLGTDEAFF
.,TRBD2,TRBV11-2,TRBJ2-3,TGTGCCAGCAGCTTAGATTTGGCGGGAGGGAACACAGATACGCAGTATTTT,CASSLDLAGGNTDTQYF
.,.,TRBV2,TRBJ1-2,TGTGCCAGCAAAGGGGTGGGCTATGGCTACACCTTC,CASKGVGYGYTF
.,.,TRBV24-1,TRBJ2-7,TGTGCCACCAGTGATTCCAGGGGTAGGGAGCAGTACTTC,CATSDSRGREQYF
.,.,TRBV27,TRBJ1-1,TGTGCCAGCAGACGTGAAAGGACAGCTTCCCTTCGTGAAGCTTTCTTT,CASRRERTASLREAFF
.,.,TRBV29-1,TRBJ1-1,TGCAGCGTTGTCCGGGTGAACACTGAAGCTTTCTTT,CSVVRVNTEAFF
few,.,TRBV19,TRBJ1-5,TGTGCCAGTAGTCCGGACTCCTGGGGCAATCAGCCCCAGCATTTT,CASSPDSWGNQPQHF
.,.,TRBV3-1/TRBV3-2,TRBJ1-6,TGTGCCAGCAGCCAACCCGGAGGGGATTCACCCCTCCACTTT,CASSQPGGDSPLHF
.,.,TRBV5-8,TRBJ2-7,TGTGCCAGCGAACAGAGGGCACACGGGCGCTACGAGCAGTACTTC,CASEQRAHGRYEQYF
.,TRBD1,TRBV6-5,TRBJ2-7,TGTGCCAGCAGTTACGCCGGGACAGCCCCCTACGAGCAGTACTTC,CASSYAGTAPYEQYF
.,.,TRBV7-2,TRBJ1-4,TGTGCCAGCAGCTTAGTAGGGGGTGGGGAAAAACTGTTTTTT,CASSLVGGGEKLFF
.,.,TRBV6-8,TRBJ1-6,TGTGCCAGCATCAACCAGCCCCCTTGGGGGGTGGCGATCCTTGCTTCACCCCTCCACTTT,CASINQPPWGVAILASPLHF
.,.,TRBV5-6,TRBJ1-2,TGTGCCAGCAGCCGCGTGAGAGTCTTTTCCTATGGCTACACCTTC,CASSRVRVFSYGYTF
.,.,TRBV5-1,TRBJ1-3,TGCGCCAGCAGCTTGGTAGGAGACGGAAACACCATATATTTT,CASSLVGDGNTIYF
few,TRBD1,TRBV28,TRBJ1-2,TGTGCCAGCAGACGACAGGGCTATGGCTACACCTTC,CASRRQGYGYTF
.,.,TRBV6-5,TRBJ1-3,TGTGCCAGCAGTCCGGTTACCGTCGTTAGAAACACCATATATTTT,CASSPVTVVRNTIYF